Presented here are 6 T cell receptor beta chains from one specimen sequenced in a study of persistence of HIV-infected CD4 T cells (dated by TCRdb to between 2020 and 2021). These TCRs are of unknown antigen specificity. The immunoSEQ hsTCRB assay version 4 in survey mode was used to sequence TCRbeta repertoires from genomic DNA. The table was pulled from immuneACCESS by TCRdb, which kept in-frame rearrangements only. Such tables lose some clones; where checked, under half of the loss comes from unresolved V genes, and the rest has no known cause. The sample records roughly 35,000 clones, about 81% of which are singletons. 0.97% of the sample is in the top ten clones. This specimen's treatment or condition label, interpreted: suppressive antiretroviral therapy. A pool of overlapping 15-mer peptides from HIV-1 Gag, at 0.9 to 1 ug per peptide per mL, was used to stimulate the cells. Memory CD4+ T cells that did not respond, being CD40L-negative, CD69-negative and CD45RO-high, were sorted as memory populations depleted of antigen-responding cells.

The sample was cultured CD4+ T cells from PBMCs, taken from a patient who received antiretroviral therapy. Reading the label with the study, this specimen's cell subset or site is: CD40L-CD69- CD45RO-high memory CD4 T cells not responding to Gag peptides. Receptor source: an adult with HIV. The donor label of this sample is uncertain.

V and J are TRBV5-1 and TRBJ2-5; TRBD2 matches at 8 bases. The germline CDR1 and CDR2 sequences are SGHRS and YFSETQ. The CDR3 extends over 15 amino acids. Trimming cost V 1 base and J 2 bases; bases outside gene matches: 4. The CDR3 spells CASSLNGLAQETQYF. For the CDR3, the DNA is TGCGCCAGCAGCTTGAACGGACTAGCTCAAGAGACCCAGTACTTC.

This chain joins TRBV2 and TRBJ1-2, with D perhaps TRBD1 (6 bases). There are 13 residues in the CDR3. V gave up 4 bases and J gave up 4 bases, with 10 bases separating them. Germline assignment: CDR1 SNHLY and CDR2 FYNNEI. The CDR3 nucleotides are TGTGCCAGCAGTGGGCAGGGGCCCTATGGCTACACCTTC. Translating it yields CASSGQGPYGYTF.

The V call is TRBV29-1, the J call TRBJ2-3; TRBD1 agrees at 8 bases. There are 12 residues in the CDR3. Germline V CDR1 and CDR2: SQVTM, ANQGSEA. The CDR3 nucleotides read TGCAGTTTCGGCAGGGGGCCTCGTACGCAGTATTTT. This gives the protein CSFGRGPRTQYF.

The rearrangement links TRBV12-3 or TRBV12-4 to TRBJ1-1; perhaps TRBD1 as D (5 bases). CDR3 length equals 12 residues. Between the trimmed V and J ends, which lost 4 bases and 11 bases, there was a span of 14 bases. CDR3 nucleotides: TGTGCCAGCAGTTCCTATTTGGGGGAGGCTTTCTTT. It yields the protein CASSSYLGEAFF.

With regard to this clone: Other DNA sequences in the sample encode the same CDR3. The chain uses TRBV30 and TRBJ1-1; D is unclear. Per the germline V gene, CDR1 is GTSNPN and CDR2 is SVGIG (reference sequence). V was cut by 0 bases and J by 1 base, with 6 bases left in between. There are 13 residues in the CDR3. The CDR3 sequence is CAWSVPENTEAFF. The CDR3 region has the DNA TGTGCCTGGAGTGTCCCGGAGAACACTGAAGCTTTCTTT. The variable domain in full, with the rest retrieved from reference TRBV30 and TRBJ1-1, is SQTIHQWPATLVQPVGSPLSLECTVEGTSNPNLYWYRQAAGRGLQLLFYSVGIGQISSEVPQNLSASRPQDRQFILSSKKLLLSDSGFYLCAWSVPENTEAFFGQGTRLTVV.

Here the CDR3 DNA reads TGTGCCAGCAGCGTATCTACCGGGACGGCTTACAATGAGCAGTTCTTC. Protein: CASSVSTGTAYNEQFF. V gene TRBV9 combines with J gene TRBJ2-1; D tentatively fits TRBD1 or TRBD2 (5 bases each). The V end was cut by 1 base, the J end by 4 bases, with 15 bases between. CDR3 length equals 16 residues. Per germline, CDR1 SGDLS and CDR2 YYNGEE.